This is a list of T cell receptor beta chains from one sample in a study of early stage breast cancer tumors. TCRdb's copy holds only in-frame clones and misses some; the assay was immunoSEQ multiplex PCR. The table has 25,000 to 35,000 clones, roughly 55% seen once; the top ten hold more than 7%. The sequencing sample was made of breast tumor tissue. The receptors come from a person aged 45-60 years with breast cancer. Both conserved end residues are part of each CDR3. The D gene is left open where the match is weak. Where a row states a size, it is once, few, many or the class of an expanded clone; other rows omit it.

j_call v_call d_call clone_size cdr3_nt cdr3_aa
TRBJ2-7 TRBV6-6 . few TGTGCCAGCACCCAGGACCCGGAGGCCTACGAGCAGTACTTC CASTQDPEAYEQYF
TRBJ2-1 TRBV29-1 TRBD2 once TGCAGCGTTGCTCTCAGCGGGAGATTGGGTGAGCAGTTCTTC CSVALSGRLGEQFF
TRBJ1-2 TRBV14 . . TGTGCCAGCAGCCAAGTCCCGGCGGGCTATGGCTACACCTTC CASSQVPAGYGYTF
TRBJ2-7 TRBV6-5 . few TGTGCCAGCAGCCGGACGGGTACCTACGAGCAGTACTTC CASSRTGTYEQYF
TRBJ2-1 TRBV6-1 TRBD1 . TGTGCCAGCAGTGGGGGGACAGGGGGCTACAATGAGCAGTTCTTC CASSGGTGGYNEQFF
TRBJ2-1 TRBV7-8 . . TGTGCCAGCAGCTTACTCTCGGGCCAGGGGCAGTTCTTC CASSLLSGQGQFF
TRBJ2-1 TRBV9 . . TGTGCCAGCAGCGTCGCCGGTGAGCAGTTCTTC CASSVAGEQFF
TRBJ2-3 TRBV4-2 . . TGTGCCAGTGCGGCTAGCGCTAGCACAGATACGCAGTATTTT CASAASASTDTQYF
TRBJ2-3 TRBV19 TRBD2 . TGTGCCAGTAGTATAAGTGGGCTAGCGGGCGTGGATACGCAGTATTTT CASSISGLAGVDTQYF
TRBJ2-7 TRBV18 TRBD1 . TGTGCCAGCGGACAGGGAGACTACGAGCAGTACTTC CASGQGDYEQYF
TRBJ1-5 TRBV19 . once TGTGCCAGTAGTATCCGGGCAGATAATCAGCCCCAGCATTTT CASSIRADNQPQHF
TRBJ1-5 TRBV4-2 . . TGTGCCAGCAGCCAAGATCTAGGGGGAAATCAGCCCCAGCATTTT CASSQDLGGNQPQHF
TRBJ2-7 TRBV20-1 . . TGCAGTGCTGGCGGGATGAACGAGCAGTACTTC CSAGGMNEQYF
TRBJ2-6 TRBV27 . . TGTGCCAGCAGTTTACAGGGGATCCGGGCCAACGTCCTGACTTTC CASSLQGIRANVLTF
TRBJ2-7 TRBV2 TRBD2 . TGTGCCAGCAGTGGTTCGGGGACTAGCGCCAACCTGGGGACACCATACGAGCAGTACTTC CASSGSGTSANLGTPYEQYF
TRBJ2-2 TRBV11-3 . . TGTGCCAGCAGCTTCGGCTTCGGAGGGGAGCTGTTTTTT CASSFGFGGELFF
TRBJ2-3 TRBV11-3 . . TGTGCCAGCAGCTTAGGTAACAGGGCCACAGATACGCAGTATTTT CASSLGNRATDTQYF
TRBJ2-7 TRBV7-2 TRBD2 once TGTGCCAGCAGCCCTGACTTAGCGGGAGGGGTCGCCTACGAGCAGTACTTC CASSPDLAGGVAYEQYF
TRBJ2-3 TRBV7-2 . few TGTGCCAGCAGCCCTCAGCGGGTGAGCACAGATACGCAGTATTTT CASSPQRVSTDTQYF
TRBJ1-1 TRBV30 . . TGTGCCTGGAATGGCCTTTCCAGAGATCTGAACACTGAAGCTTTCTTT CAWNGLSRDLNTEAFF
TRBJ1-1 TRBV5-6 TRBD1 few TGTGCCAGCAGGCAACAGGGGATCACTGAAGCTTTCTTT CASRQQGITEAFF
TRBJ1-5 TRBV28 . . TGTGCCAGCAGTTTAGGAGGGTTTCAGCCCCAGCATTTT CASSLGGFQPQHF
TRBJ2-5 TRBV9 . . TGTGCCAGCAGCGTAGGTTCCATCCAAGTGGAGACCCAGTACTTC CASSVGSIQVETQYF
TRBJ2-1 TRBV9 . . TGTGCCAGCAGCGGTAGGGGGGGCTACAATGAGCAGTTCTTC CASSGRGGYNEQFF
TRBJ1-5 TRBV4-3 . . TGCGCCAGCAGCCAAGGGTTCGGGCGGACGGAGCCCCAGCATTTT CASSQGFGRTEPQHF
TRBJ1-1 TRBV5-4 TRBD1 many TGTGCCAGCAGCTCGTCTAACAGGGGCGGCACTGAAGCTTTCTTT CASSSSNRGGTEAFF
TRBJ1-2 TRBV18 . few TGTGCCAGCTCACCGAGGCCACCGGTAGACTATGGCTACACCTTC CASSPRPPVDYGYTF
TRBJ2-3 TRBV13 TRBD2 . TGTGCCAGCAGCACGGGACTAGCGGGCCGGCGGGGAACAGATACGCAGTATTTT CASSTGLAGRRGTDTQYF
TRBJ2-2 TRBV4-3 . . TGCGCCAGCAGCCAAGAGGGGGGTAGCGGAGGGAACACCGGGGAGCTGTTTTTT CASSQEGGSGGNTGELFF
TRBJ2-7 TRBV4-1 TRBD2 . TGCGCCAGCAGCCTGAACACCCAAGCGGGAAATCGCTACGAGCAGTACTTC CASSLNTQAGNRYEQYF
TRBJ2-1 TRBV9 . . TGTGCCAGCAGCACCGAAGGGGCCCCCCACAATGAGCAGTTCTTC CASSTEGAPHNEQFF
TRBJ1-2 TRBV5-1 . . TGCGCCAGCAGCCTTGGGCCGGCTGAAGCTAACTATGGCTACACCTTC CASSLGPAEANYGYTF
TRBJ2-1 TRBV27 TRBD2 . TGTGCCAGCAGACGGCCGGGACTAGCGGGAGTAGGTGAGCAGTTCTTC CASRRPGLAGVGEQFF
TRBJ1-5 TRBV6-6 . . TGTGCCAGCAGCTTGACAGATCAGCCCCAGCATTTT CASSLTDQPQHF
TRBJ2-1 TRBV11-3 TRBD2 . TGTGCCAGCAGCTTAGATACTAGCGGGAAAGTCAATGAGCAGTTCTTC CASSLDTSGKVNEQFF
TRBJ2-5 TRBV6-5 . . TGTGCCAGCACCCCCGGGGCGGGAAAGGGAGAGACCCAGTACTTC CASTPGAGKGETQYF
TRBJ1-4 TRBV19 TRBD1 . TGTGCCAGTAGTATACTAACAGGGGGCAATGAAAAACTGTTTTTT CASSILTGGNEKLFF
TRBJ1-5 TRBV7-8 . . TGTGCCAGCAGCAGGCTTGACAGAGGGGAAAATCAGCCCCAGCATTTT CASSRLDRGENQPQHF
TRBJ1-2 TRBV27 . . TGTGCCAGCAGTTCGTATTTCGGGGGTAACTATGGCTACACCTTC CASSSYFGGNYGYTF
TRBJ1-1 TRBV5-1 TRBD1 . TGCGCCAGCAGCTTGGAAAGGGGACAGGGGATGGCTGAAGCTTTCTTT CASSLERGQGMAEAFF
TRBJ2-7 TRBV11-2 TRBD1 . TGTGCCAGCAGCACACAGGGGAATAGGTACGAGCAGTACTTC CASSTQGNRYEQYF
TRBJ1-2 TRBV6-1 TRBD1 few TGTGCCAGCAGTGACCGGCAGGGGGCGAAGGATGGCTACACCTTC CASSDRQGAKDGYTF
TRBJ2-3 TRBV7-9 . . TGTGCCAGCAGCTTATCTGCGGGAGATACGCAGTATTTT CASSLSAGDTQYF
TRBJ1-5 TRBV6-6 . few TGTGCCAGCAGTTACTCGTATGGATATAGCAATCAGCCCCAGCATTTT CASSYSYGYSNQPQHF